The next 14 T cell receptor beta chains were all read from a single sample in a study of blood T cell repertoires in COVID-19. The assay was immunoSEQ multiplex PCR, and TCRdb's table has in-frame clones only and misses some. In the table there are around 200,000 clones, roughly 90% of which are singletons. The sample consisted of peripheral blood. These receptors all stem from a man between 18 and 35 years old with active or convalescent COVID-19.

This rearrangement joins TRBV3-1 (or the pseudogene TRBV3-2) to TRBJ1-2; tentatively, D is TRBD1 (5 bases). Between the trimmed V and J ends, which lost 1 base and 6 bases, there was a span of 18 bases. CDR1 and CDR2 from the germline V gene are LGHDT and YNNKEL (reference sequence). The CDR3 extends over 16 amino acids. The CDR3 DNA follows: TGTGCCAGCAGCCAAGGTTTTTCCAGGGCCAAAGATGGCTACACCTTC. Protein product: CASSQGFSRAKDGYTF.

The chain has TRBV9 and TRBJ2-1, with D possibly being TRBD2 (6 bases). Trimming shortened V by 1 base and J by 8 bases, and 13 bases separated the two germline ends. The germline V gene encodes CDR1 SGDLS and CDR2 YYNGEE. The CDR3 is 14 amino acids. The CDR3 sequence: CASSVSGRMDEQFF. CDR3 in DNA: TGTGCCAGCAGCGTAAGTGGGAGGATGGATGAGCAGTTCTTC.

On this clone itself: The sample holds other DNA sequences that translate to the same CDR3. This chain uses TRBV20-1 with TRBJ1-1; D is uncertain. Per germline, CDR1 DFQATT and CDR2 SNEGSKA (reference sequence). Deletions cut 6 bases from V and 1 base from J, with 6 bases between. This CDR3 has 11 amino acids. The CDR3, as DNA: TGCAGTGCCTCCGGGAACACTGAAGCTTTCTTT. It yields the protein CSASGNTEAFF.

The CDR3 here is CATSRDEGTGANVLTF. The DNA of the CDR3 is TGTGCCACCAGCAGAGATGAGGGTACTGGGGCCAACGTCCTGACTTTC. V is TRBV15 and J is TRBJ2-6; D is possibly TRBD2 (5 bases). CDR3 size: 16 residues. The V end lost 0 bases, the J end lost 2 bases, and 8 bases lay between the germline ends. The germline gives CDR1 LNHNV, CDR2 YYDKDF (reference sequence).

This clone was seen once. The chain recombines TRBV7-8 with TRBJ2-1, with 7 bases fitting TRBD1. V trimming: 2 bases; J trimming: 4 bases; junction bases outside the gene matches: 5. The CDR3 runs to 15 residues. Germline V gene data show CDR1 as SGHVS and CDR2 as FQNEAQ. DNA for the CDR3: TGTGCCAGCAGCTTATCCCAGGGGGATTACAATGAGCAGTTCTTC. Protein product: CASSLSQGDYNEQFF.

V is TRBV5-6 and J is TRBJ1-2; 8 bases are shared with TRBD1. Looked up from germline, CDR1 is SGHDT and CDR2 is YYEEEE. With 4 bases clipped from V and 4 bases from J, the junction kept 12 bases outside the gene matches. This CDR3 contains 16 residues. In DNA form, the CDR3 reads TGTGCCAGCAGCATTGGACAGGGTCGGGCCCCCTATGGCTACACCTTC. This codes for CASSIGQGRAPYGYTF.

This rearrangement joins TRBV7-9 to TRBJ2-1; D may be TRBD2 (7 bases). With 4 bases removed from V and 0 bases from J, the gap between germline ends came to 16 bases. The V gene's germline CDR1 is SEHNR and CDR2 FQNEAQ (reference sequence). The CDR3 runs to 17 residues. The CDR3 nucleotides read TGTGCCAGCAGCTACAGGGAAGGCGGGGGCTCCTACAATGAGCAGTTCTTC. Protein product: CASSYREGGGSYNEQFF.

The CDR3 DNA follows: TGTGCCTGGAGGGACATCCCTAATGAAAAACTGTTTTTT. Its translation is CAWRDIPNEKLFF. The chain couples TRBV30 to TRBJ1-4, with D possibly TRBD1 on 5 matching bases. Germline V gene data show CDR1 as GTSNPN and CDR2 as SVGIG (reference sequence). Between the trimmed V and J ends, which lost 3 bases and 3 bases, there was a span of 8 bases. The CDR3 contains 13 residues.

This chain uses TRBV7-2 with TRBJ2-1; D is unclear. Germline V gene lookup returns CDR1 SGHTA and CDR2 FQGNSA. Trimming shortened V by 3 bases and J by 4 bases, and 10 bases separated the two germline ends. CDR3 length: 14 amino acids. The CDR3 protein is CASSFKSGYNEQFF. The CDR3 DNA reads TGTGCCAGCAGCTTTAAATCGGGTTACAATGAGCAGTTCTTC.

The rearrangement links TRBV28 to TRBJ1-2; D is ambiguous. In germline, CDR1 is MDHEN, CDR2 SYDVKM. Trimming took off 7 bases at V and 4 bases at J, with 7 bases between the two ends. CDR3 length: 11 amino acids. The CDR3 protein is CASNGLYGYTF. The CDR3 DNA follows: TGTGCCAGCAATGGACTCTATGGCTACACCTTC.

The chain recombines TRBV3-1 (or the pseudogene TRBV3-2) with TRBJ2-5; TRBD2 matches at 8 bases. Per the germline V gene, CDR1 is LGHDT and CDR2 is YNNKEL (reference sequence). The CDR3 is 15 amino acids. V trimming: 1 base; J trimming: 5 bases; junction bases outside the gene matches: 6. The CDR3 spells CASSQGGGLAETQYF. Here the CDR3 DNA reads TGTGCCAGCAGCCAAGGCGGGGGGTTGGCGGAGACCCAGTACTTC.

CDR3 nucleotide sequence: TGTGCCAGCTCAGGGGAGATGAACACTGAAGCTTTCTTT. It yields the protein CASSGEMNTEAFF. The rearrangement joins TRBV18 to TRBJ1-1; D remains unclear. The CDR3 is made up of 13 amino acids. Per germline, CDR1 KGHSH and CDR2 LQKENI. V lost 5 bases, J lost 0 bases, and 7 bases lay in between.

The chain recombines TRBV19 with TRBJ2-1; weak D call: TRBD2 (5 bases). Germline CDR1 and CDR2: LNHDA and SQIVND (reference sequence). Trimming cost V 1 base and J 12 bases, with 10 bases left between them. The length of the CDR3 is 12 residues. The CDR3 reads CASSIGTLRQFF. The CDR3 coding sequence is TGTGCCAGTAGTATAGGGACTTTGAGGCAGTTCTTC.

This clone is a singleton in its sample. The chain is built from TRBV27 and TRBJ1-5, with TRBD1 matching over 7 bases. Germline-derived CDR1 and CDR2 are MNHEY and SMNVEV (reference sequence). Losses at the gene ends were 5 bases for V and 1 base for J; bases not matched to a gene: 11. CDR3 length equals 17 residues. This CDR3 is CASSLRVDRVSNQPQHF. In DNA, the CDR3 is TGTGCCAGCAGTCTTCGGGTAGACAGGGTGAGCAATCAGCCCCAGCATTTT.